These 9 T cell receptor beta chains came from one sample sequenced in a study of long-term antiretroviral therapy in people with HIV. Survey-level resolution applied to immunoSEQ assay v3.0. Clones were read by immunoSEQ multiplex PCR, and TCRdb kept only the in-frame ones, dropping some. The table has approximately 32,000 clones, around four fifths seen once. The starting material was unsorted PBMCs, obtained 0.4 years before starting antiretroviral therapy. Source of these receptors: a man younger than 35 with HIV.

Comment on this clone: This specimen includes other DNA sequences encoding the same CDR3. The chain uses TRBV15 and TRBJ1-5; D ambiguous. Trimming shortened V by 3 bases and J by 3 bases, and 6 bases separated the two germline ends. Germline CDR1 LNHNV, CDR2 YYDKDF (reference sequence). CDR3 length: 13 amino acids. This CDR3 is CATSSIINQPQHF. In DNA, the CDR3 is TGTGCCACCAGCAGTATTATCAATCAGCCCCAGCATTTT.

This clone has only one observation. The CDR3 spells CASSYPFGAAEAFF. The CDR3 DNA is TGTGCCAGCAGTTACCCATTCGGGGCAGCTGAAGCTTTCTTT. The J gene is TRBJ1-1, the V gene TRBV6-5; possible D gene TRBD1, 5 bases. V lost 2 bases to trimming and J lost 6 bases, with 13 bases between them. There are 14 residues in the CDR3. Per the germline V gene, CDR1 is MNHEY and CDR2 is SVGAGI.

This chain links TRBV6-6 with TRBJ1-6; 10 nucleotides match TRBD1. CDR3 length: 15 amino acids. Germline V gene data show CDR1 as MNHNY and CDR2 as SVGAGI (reference sequence). V lost 1 base, J lost 8 bases, and 2 bases stayed unmatched. In nucleotides, the CDR3 is TGTGCCAGCAGTTACTTAGGGACAGGGGATTCACCCCTCCACTTT. It specifies CASSYLGTGDSPLHF.

The rearrangement joins TRBV6-4 to TRBJ2-7; D may match TRBD1 or TRBD2 (7 bases each). Looked up from germline, CDR1 is MRHNA and CDR2 is SNTAGT. V shed 9 bases and J shed 2 bases, with 14 bases lying between them. The CDR3 has 13 amino acids. CDR3 nucleotide sequence: TGTGCCAGAGCGGGACAGCCAACCTACGAGCAGTACTTC. Translation gives CARAGQPTYEQYF.

J is TRBJ2-7 and V is TRBV5-4; D gene unclear. The CDR3 length is 12 residues. Trimming pared 3 bases from V and 6 bases from J, leaving 10 bases between. The germline CDR1 and CDR2 sequences are SGHNT and YYREEE (reference sequence). This chain's CDR3 is CASSSGTLEQYF. Written as DNA, the CDR3 is TGTGCCAGCAGCTCGGGTACTCTCGAGCAGTACTTC. The full variable domain, with the rest looked up from reference TRBV5-4 and TRBJ2-7, is ETGVTQSPTHLIKTRGQQVTLRCSSQSGHNTVSWYQQALGQGPQFIFQYYREEENGRGNFPPRFSGLQFPNYSSELNVNALELDDSALYLCASSSGTLEQYFGPGTRLTVT.

The chain carries TRBV6-6 and TRBJ1-5, with 7 bases matching TRBD1. CDR3 length equals 15 residues. From germline, CDR1 is MNHNY and CDR2 SVGAGI (reference sequence). V dropped 4 bases and J dropped 5; count of bases not matched to a gene: 8. The CDR3 DNA reads TGTGCCAGCAGTTTGAGGCAGGGGGAGTATCAGCCCCAGCATTTT. Its protein product is CASSLRQGEYQPQHF.

This clone is a singleton in its sample. V gene TRBV6-5 combines with J gene TRBJ2-3; D is ambiguous. The CDR3 length is 11 residues. In germline, CDR1 is MNHEY, CDR2 SVGAGI. V dropped 5 bases and J dropped 6 bases, with 6 bases sitting between them. The CDR3 DNA reads TGTGCCAGCAGTAGCCGGGATACGCAGTATTTT. Amino acid sequence: CASSSRDTQYF.

This clone came up once. The chain couples TRBV2 to TRBJ1-2; unclear D gene. V was cut by 6 bases and J by 0 bases, with 11 bases left in between. The CDR3 runs 14 residues. Germline V CDR1 and CDR2: SNHLY, FYNNEI. Here the CDR3 DNA reads TGTGCCAGCAGGGAGACCGTGACTAACTATGGCTACACCTTC. This translates into CASRETVTNYGYTF.

The chain uses TRBV27 and TRBJ2-2; no clear D gene. The CDR3 runs 15 residues. Looked up from germline, CDR1 is MNHEY and CDR2 is SMNVEV (reference sequence). V was clipped by 2 bases and J by 0 bases, with 7 bases between them. The CDR3 sequence: CASSLTQTNTGELFF. CDR3 nucleotides: TGTGCCAGCAGTTTAACGCAGACGAACACCGGGGAGCTGTTTTTT.